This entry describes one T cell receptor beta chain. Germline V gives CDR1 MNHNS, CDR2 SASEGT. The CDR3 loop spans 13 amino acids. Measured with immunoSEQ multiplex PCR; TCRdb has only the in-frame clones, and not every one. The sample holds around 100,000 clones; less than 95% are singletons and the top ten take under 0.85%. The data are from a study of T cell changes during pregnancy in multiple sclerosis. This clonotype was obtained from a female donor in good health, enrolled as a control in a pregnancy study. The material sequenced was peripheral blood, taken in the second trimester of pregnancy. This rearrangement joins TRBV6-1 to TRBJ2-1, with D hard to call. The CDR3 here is CATQVSSYNEQFF. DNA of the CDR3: TGTGCTACTCAGGTGAGCTCCTACAATGAGCAGTTCTTC.